What follows describes a single T cell receptor (beta chain). Antigen unknown. The CDR3 covers 12 residues. Germline V lookup: CDR1 KGHSH, CDR2 LQKENI. Trimming took off 2 bases at V and 9 bases at J, with 8 bases between the two ends. It was 5'RACE with constant-segment primers that produced the TCR alpha and TCR beta cDNA libraries, which carried sample barcodes and UMIs. TCRdb analysed the 5' RACE reads with MiXCR anew, one entry per CDR3 protein. The sample has a few hundred thousand distinct CDR3 sequences, 20% to 25% seen once. The sample originates from a study of T-cell memory formation after mild COVID-19. Across the study: Largely donor-specific sequence clusters came from two donors.

Findings and limits, study-wide: Detection of some responders pre-infection suggested pre-existing cross-reactive memory T cells participated. Second-wave clones peaking on day 37 lacked confirmed SARS-CoV-2 specificity.

This chain uses TRBV18 with TRBJ2-1, with a tentative D call TRBD1 (6 bases). The sequence derives from a man aged 18 to 30 who had mild COVID-19 (a few samples of this study predate the infection). Cell type and time point are not known. Sequencing used PBMCs or a T cell subset sorted from them (not recorded which). The CDR3 DNA reads TGTGCCAGCTCACCAAGGGGGACTGAGCAGTTCTTC. Amino acids: CASSPRGTEQFF.